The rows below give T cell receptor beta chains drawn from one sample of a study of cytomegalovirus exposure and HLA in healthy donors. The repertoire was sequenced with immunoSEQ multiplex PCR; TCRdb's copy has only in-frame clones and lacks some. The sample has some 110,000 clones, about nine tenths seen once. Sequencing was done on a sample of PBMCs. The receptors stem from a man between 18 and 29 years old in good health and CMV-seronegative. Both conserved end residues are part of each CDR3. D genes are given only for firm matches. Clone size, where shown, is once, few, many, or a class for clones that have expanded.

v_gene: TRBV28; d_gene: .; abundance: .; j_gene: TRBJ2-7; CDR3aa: CASSFDQGFNEQYF
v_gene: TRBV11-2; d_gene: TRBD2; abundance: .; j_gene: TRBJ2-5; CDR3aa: CASSSTGTSGETQYF
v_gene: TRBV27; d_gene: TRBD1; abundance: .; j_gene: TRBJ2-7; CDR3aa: CASSGRDRVYEQYF
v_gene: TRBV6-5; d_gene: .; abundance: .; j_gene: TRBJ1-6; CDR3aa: CASSGSRVRDSPLHF
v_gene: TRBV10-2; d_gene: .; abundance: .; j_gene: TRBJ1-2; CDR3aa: CASSESIFTGEELYGYTF
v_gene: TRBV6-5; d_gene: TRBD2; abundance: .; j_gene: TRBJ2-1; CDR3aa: CASSYGRENYNEQFF
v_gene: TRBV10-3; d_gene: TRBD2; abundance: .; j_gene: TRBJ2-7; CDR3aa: CAISLSGSYEQYF
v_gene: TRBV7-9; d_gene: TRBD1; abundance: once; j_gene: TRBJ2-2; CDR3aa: CASSSGQGKTGELFF
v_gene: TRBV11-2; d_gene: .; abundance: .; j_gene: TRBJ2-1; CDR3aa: CASSEGTWGNEQFF
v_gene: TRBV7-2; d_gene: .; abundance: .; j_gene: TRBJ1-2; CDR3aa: CASSAGNGYTF
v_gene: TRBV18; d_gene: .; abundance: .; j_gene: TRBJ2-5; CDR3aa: CASSPNRDHRETQYF
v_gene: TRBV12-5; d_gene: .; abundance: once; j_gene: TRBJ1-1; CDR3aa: CASGLVRSSFGTPYEAFF
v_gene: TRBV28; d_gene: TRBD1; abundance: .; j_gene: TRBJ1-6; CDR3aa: CASLPNRGSPLHF
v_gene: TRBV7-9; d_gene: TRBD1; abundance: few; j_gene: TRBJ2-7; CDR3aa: CASSPDRGSYEQYF
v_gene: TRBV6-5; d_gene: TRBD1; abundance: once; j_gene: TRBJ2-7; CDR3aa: CASSYSGTEFSGEQYF
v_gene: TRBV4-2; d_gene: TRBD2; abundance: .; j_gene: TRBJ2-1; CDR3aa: CASSPRLALHNEQFF
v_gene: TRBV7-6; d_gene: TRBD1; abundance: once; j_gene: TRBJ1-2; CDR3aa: CASSSRDSNYGYTF
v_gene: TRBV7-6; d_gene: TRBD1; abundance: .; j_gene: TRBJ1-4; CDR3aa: CASSSLGRGRAEKLFF
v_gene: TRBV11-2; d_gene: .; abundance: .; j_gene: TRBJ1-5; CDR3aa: CASSRTVTQPQHF
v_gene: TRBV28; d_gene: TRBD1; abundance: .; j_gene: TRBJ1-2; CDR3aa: CASSLLGQTYGYTF
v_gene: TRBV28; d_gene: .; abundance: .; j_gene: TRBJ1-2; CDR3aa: CASSLPTRQNYGYTF
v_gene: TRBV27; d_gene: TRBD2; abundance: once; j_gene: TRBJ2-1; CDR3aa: CASRDSSGPYNEQFF
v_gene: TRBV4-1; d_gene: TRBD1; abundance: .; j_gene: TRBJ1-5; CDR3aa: CASSLSFGGGFNQPQHF
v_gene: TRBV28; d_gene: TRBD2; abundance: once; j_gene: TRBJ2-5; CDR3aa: CASTQLAGGQETQYF
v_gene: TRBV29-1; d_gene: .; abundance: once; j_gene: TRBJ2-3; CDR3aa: CSVDDREGQPYRTDTQYF
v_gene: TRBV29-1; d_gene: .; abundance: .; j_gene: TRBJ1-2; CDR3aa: CSVEIGGYTF
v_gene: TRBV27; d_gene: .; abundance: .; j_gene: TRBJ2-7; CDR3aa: CASSPAPDEQYF
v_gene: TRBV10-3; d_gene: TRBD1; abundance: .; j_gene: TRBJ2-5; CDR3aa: CAISERDRDQETQYF
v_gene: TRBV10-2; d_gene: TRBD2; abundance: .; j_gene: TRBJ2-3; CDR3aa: CASSEPVSGGLSTDTQYF
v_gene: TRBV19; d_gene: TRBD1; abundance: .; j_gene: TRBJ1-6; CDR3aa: CASSIGTGGFGSPLHF
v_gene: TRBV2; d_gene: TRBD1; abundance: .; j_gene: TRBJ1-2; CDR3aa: CASEKTGNYGYTF
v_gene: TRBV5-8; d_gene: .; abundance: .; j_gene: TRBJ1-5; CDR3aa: CASSSGGGIHQPQHF
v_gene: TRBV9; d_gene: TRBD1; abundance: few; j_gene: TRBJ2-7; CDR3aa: CASSARTGAAEQYF
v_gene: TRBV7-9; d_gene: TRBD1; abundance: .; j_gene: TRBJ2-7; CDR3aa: CASSFTGGTYEQYF
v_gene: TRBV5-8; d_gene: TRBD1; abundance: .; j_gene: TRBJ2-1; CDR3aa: CASSLGQGYNEQFF
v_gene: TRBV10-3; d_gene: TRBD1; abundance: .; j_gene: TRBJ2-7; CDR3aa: CAAGTGRNEQYF
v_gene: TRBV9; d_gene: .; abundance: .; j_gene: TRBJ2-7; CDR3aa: CASSQSQGGYEQYF
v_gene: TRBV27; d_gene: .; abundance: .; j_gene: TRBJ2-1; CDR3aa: CASREYNEQFF
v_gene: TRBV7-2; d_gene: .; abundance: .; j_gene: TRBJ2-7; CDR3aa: CASSLGVQGGEQYF
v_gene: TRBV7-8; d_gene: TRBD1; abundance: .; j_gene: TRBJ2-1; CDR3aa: CASSLGTGTGDNEQFF
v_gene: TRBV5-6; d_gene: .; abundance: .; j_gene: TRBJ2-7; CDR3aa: CASHRAREQYF
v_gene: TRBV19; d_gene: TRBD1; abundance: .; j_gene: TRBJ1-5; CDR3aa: CASSRRQGALNNQPQHF
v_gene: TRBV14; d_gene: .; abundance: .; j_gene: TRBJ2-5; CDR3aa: CASSQGVPGIPGETQYF
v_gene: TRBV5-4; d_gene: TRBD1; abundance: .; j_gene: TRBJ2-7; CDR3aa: CASSFPAGGGEQYF
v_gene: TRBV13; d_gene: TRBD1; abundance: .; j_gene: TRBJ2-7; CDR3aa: CASQELDRGYEQYF
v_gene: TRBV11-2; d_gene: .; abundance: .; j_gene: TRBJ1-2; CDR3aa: CASSLSYRQARGYGYTF
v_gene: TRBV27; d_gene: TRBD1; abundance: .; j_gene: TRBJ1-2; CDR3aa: CASTRDRGSANYGYTF
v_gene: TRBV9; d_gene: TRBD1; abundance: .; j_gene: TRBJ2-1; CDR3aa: CASSVNGQGHNEQFF
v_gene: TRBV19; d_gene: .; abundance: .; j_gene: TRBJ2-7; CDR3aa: CASSVLTGFGEQYF
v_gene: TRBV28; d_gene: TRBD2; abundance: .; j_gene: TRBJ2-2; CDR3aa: CASMQAGGFETGELFF
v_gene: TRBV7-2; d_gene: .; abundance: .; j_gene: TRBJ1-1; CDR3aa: CASSLAGGNTEAFF
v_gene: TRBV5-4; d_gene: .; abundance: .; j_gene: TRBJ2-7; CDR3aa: CASSPGPGTQSYEQYF
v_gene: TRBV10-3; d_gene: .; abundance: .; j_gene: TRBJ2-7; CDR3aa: CAISESAGDYEQYF